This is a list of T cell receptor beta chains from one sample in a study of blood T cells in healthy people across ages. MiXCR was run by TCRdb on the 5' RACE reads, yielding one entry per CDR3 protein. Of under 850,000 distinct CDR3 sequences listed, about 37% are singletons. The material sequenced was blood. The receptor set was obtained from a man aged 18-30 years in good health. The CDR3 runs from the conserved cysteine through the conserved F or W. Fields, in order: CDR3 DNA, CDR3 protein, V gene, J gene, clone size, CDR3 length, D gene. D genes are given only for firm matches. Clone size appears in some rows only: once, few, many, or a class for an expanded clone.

TGCGCCAGCAGCATCAGACAGGGGCGATCGCAAGAGACCCAGTACTTC,CASSIRQGRSQETQYF,TRBV5-1,TRBJ2-5,few,16,TRBD1
TGTGCCAGCAGCGAGGGGGGGTCGCGTCAGCCCCAGCATTTT,CASSEGGSRQPQHF,TRBV9,TRBJ1-5,few,14,.
TGCAGTGTTGATTCGGGGGTACAAAACATTCAGTACTTC,CSVDSGVQNIQYF,TRBV20-1,TRBJ2-4,.,13,.
TGCAGTGCTAGAGGCGCCAGCGGGGGCCGCTTCAACAATGAGCAGTTCTTC,CSARGASGGRFNNEQFF,TRBV20-1,TRBJ2-1,many,17,TRBD2
TGTGCCAGCAGTGAAAGACTTCCGGGACAGAAGCAGTTCTTC,CASSERLPGQKQFF,TRBV2,TRBJ2-1,.,14,TRBD1
TGTGCCAGCACCAAGGCGGGGGGCCTTTCCATGAACACTGAAGCTTTCTTT,CASTKAGGLSMNTEAFF,TRBV11-2,TRBJ1-1,few,17,.
TGTGCCACCAGTCTTGGGATGAACACTGAAGCTTTCTTT,CATSLGMNTEAFF,TRBV15,TRBJ1-1,.,13,.
TGCAGTGCTAGAGATCCCTCCAAGGGAGGGGCTAATTCACCCCTCCACTTT,CSARDPSKGGANSPLHF,TRBV20-1,TRBJ1-6,.,17,.
TGTGCCAGCAGTGAAGAAGACACCTCTCGGGGCTACACCTTC,CASSEEDTSRGYTF,TRBV2,TRBJ1-2,.,14,.
TGTGCCAGCAGCCAGCAAGCCGGGGAGCTGTTTTTT,CASSQQAGELFF,TRBV12-3/TRBV12-4,TRBJ2-2,.,12,.
TGTGCCAGCAGTTTTTGGACTACGAGGGGGGGGTTCTACAATGAGCAGTTCTTC,CASSFWTTRGGFYNEQFF,TRBV28,TRBJ2-1,.,18,.
TGTGCCAGCAGCCAAGCGGTGGGGGCGAGCACAGATACGCAGTATTTT,CASSQAVGASTDTQYF,TRBV14,TRBJ2-3,few,16,.
TGTGCCAGCAGCCTTAGATTCCTAGGCTACACCTTC,CASSLRFLGYTF,TRBV12-3/TRBV12-4,TRBJ1-2,few,12,.
TGTGCCAGCAGCCCCCAGGGGATTAATCAGCCCCAGCATTTT,CASSPQGINQPQHF,TRBV12-3/TRBV12-4,TRBJ1-5,.,14,.
TGCAGCGTTGGAGGGGGTACCCAGTCCTACGAGCAGTACTTC,CSVGGGTQSYEQYF,TRBV29-1,TRBJ2-7,.,14,.
TGCGCCAGCACCACAGGGTCTTCCGGGGCCAACGTCCTGACTTTC,CASTTGSSGANVLTF,TRBV5-1,TRBJ2-6,many,15,.
TGTGCCAGCAGCTTAGTTTCTAGCGGGGCACACAATGAGCAGTACTTC,CASSLVSSGAHNEQYF,TRBV7-2,TRBJ2-5,.,16,TRBD2
TGCAGTGCTCAGAGACCGGGGCAAGGGGATACGCAGTATTTT,CSAQRPGQGDTQYF,TRBV20-1,TRBJ2-3,.,14,.
TGTGCCATCAGTCTCCGGACCCAAGAGACCCAGTACTTC,CAISLRTQETQYF,TRBV10-3,TRBJ2-5,.,13,.
TGCAGCGTTGAAGATGGGGAGGCTAACTATGGCTACACCTTC,CSVEDGEANYGYTF,TRBV29-1,TRBJ1-2,many,14,.
TGTGCCAGCAACTGGGGCCCCAGGGGGTCTAATGAAAAACTGTTTTTT,CASNWGPRGSNEKLFF,TRBV2,TRBJ1-4,.,16,TRBD1
TGTGCCAGCAGCTTGTCGCAAGAGGGGACTGAAGCTTTCTTT,CASSLSQEGTEAFF,TRBV5-6,TRBJ1-1,.,14,.
TGCGCCAGCAGCCCTGGCACGTCGAGCTATGGCTACACCTTC,CASSPGTSSYGYTF,TRBV5-1,TRBJ1-2,many,14,.
TGTGCCAGCAGTTCTCAGGGTGTCGATTTGGAGACCCAGTACTTC,CASSSQGVDLETQYF,TRBV27,TRBJ2-5,many,15,.
TGTGCCAGCAGTCCCCTATATGGGACAGACAATGAGCAGTACTTC,CASSPLYGTDNEQYF,TRBV7-3,TRBJ2-5,.,15,TRBD1
TGTGCCAGCAGTCTAGTGGGCATTCAGTACTTC,CASSLVGIQYF,TRBV12-3/TRBV12-4,TRBJ2-4,many,11,.
TGTGCCACACAACCGGGACACCCCCGGCGGGGCTACACCTTC,CATQPGHPRRGYTF,TRBV12-3/TRBV12-4,TRBJ1-2,once,14,.
TGTGCCAGCAGTTCTGGTACAGCCCAATACGAGCAGTACTTC,CASSSGTAQYEQYF,TRBV12-3/TRBV12-4,TRBJ2-7,many,14,.
TGTGCCAGCAATAGGGGACAGTCAACGAAACAGCAGTACTTC,CASNRGQSTKQQYF,TRBV9,TRBJ2-5,.,14,TRBD1
TGTGCCATCACCCCTAGCGGGGGAGACTCCTACAATGAGCAGTACTTC,CAITPSGGDSYNEQYF,TRBV10-3,TRBJ2-7,few,16,TRBD2
TGCAGTGCTATTCGGACAGGGGAGGGTGAGCAGTTCTTC,CSAIRTGEGEQFF,TRBV20-1,TRBJ2-1,many,13,TRBD1
TGTGCCAGCAGCTTGACCCTCTACACTGAAGCTTTCTTT,CASSLTLYTEAFF,TRBV7-3,TRBJ1-1,.,13,.